A selection of T cell receptor beta chains follows, all from one sample in a study of shared clonotypes between healthy human individuals. Profiling relied on immunoSEQ multiplex PCR, and the TCRdb table lists in-frame clones only, not all of them. The repertoire consists of some 1.5 million clones, with 95% to 99% occurring once and the leading ten covering about 0.45%. Sequenced input: naive CD4+ T cells sorted from blood. These TCRs come from a young man in good health. The CDR3 runs from the conserved cysteine through the conserved F or W. Each record gives: J gene, clone size, V gene, D gene, CDR3 protein, CDR3 DNA. D genes are given only for firm matches. Clone size is shown for a subset of rows, as once, few, many or a class of expanded clone.

j_call: TRBJ2-2
clone_size: .
v_call: TRBV5-5
d_call: .
cdr3_aa: CASSSADGTGELFF
cdr3_nt: TGTGCCAGCAGCTCGGCGGACGGCACCGGGGAGCTGTTTTTT

j_call: TRBJ2-7
clone_size: .
v_call: TRBV7-8
d_call: .
cdr3_aa: CASSLTGRTTGPYEQYF
cdr3_nt: TGTGCCAGCAGCTTAACGGGCCGGACGACGGGTCCCTACGAGCAGTACTTC

j_call: TRBJ2-1
clone_size: .
v_call: TRBV7-8
d_call: .
cdr3_aa: CASSLVGEGYNEQFF
cdr3_nt: TGTGCCAGCAGCTTAGTGGGGGAAGGCTACAATGAGCAGTTCTTC

j_call: TRBJ2-1
clone_size: .
v_call: TRBV5-6
d_call: TRBD2
cdr3_aa: CASSPKDSGVFREQFF
cdr3_nt: TGTGCCAGCAGCCCCAAGGATAGCGGGGTATTCCGTGAGCAGTTCTTC

j_call: TRBJ2-7
clone_size: .
v_call: TRBV13
d_call: .
cdr3_aa: CASSLRLVGEQYF
cdr3_nt: TGTGCCAGCAGCCTTCGACTAGTTGGGGAGCAGTACTTC

j_call: TRBJ1-2
clone_size: once
v_call: TRBV18
d_call: .
cdr3_aa: CASSPPGSVYYGYTF
cdr3_nt: TGTGCCAGCTCACCACCCGGTTCTGTATACTATGGCTACACCTTC

j_call: TRBJ2-1
clone_size: .
v_call: TRBV11-1
d_call: TRBD1
cdr3_aa: CASSLGDRDYNEQFF
cdr3_nt: TGTGCCAGCAGCTTAGGGGACAGGGACTACAATGAGCAGTTCTTC

j_call: TRBJ2-1
clone_size: .
v_call: TRBV10-1
d_call: .
cdr3_aa: CASSNRIAGQFF
cdr3_nt: TGCGCCAGCAGTAACCGTATCGCGGGGCAGTTCTTC

j_call: TRBJ2-7
clone_size: .
v_call: TRBV5-6
d_call: .
cdr3_aa: CASSLPVPYEQYF
cdr3_nt: TGTGCCAGCAGCTTGCCAGTCCCCTACGAGCAGTACTTC

j_call: TRBJ2-2
clone_size: .
v_call: TRBV7-7
d_call: TRBD1
cdr3_aa: CASSPIQGAISGELFF
cdr3_nt: TGTGCCAGCAGCCCAATACAGGGGGCGATCTCCGGGGAGCTGTTTTTT

j_call: TRBJ2-7
clone_size: .
v_call: TRBV7-9
d_call: TRBD1
cdr3_aa: CASSWDRAYEQYF
cdr3_nt: TGTGCCAGCAGCTGGGACAGGGCCTACGAGCAGTACTTC

j_call: TRBJ2-1
clone_size: .
v_call: TRBV9
d_call: .
cdr3_aa: CASSVGGSYNEQFF
cdr3_nt: TGTGCCAGCAGCGTGGGGGGCTCCTACAATGAGCAGTTCTTC

j_call: TRBJ2-3
clone_size: .
v_call: TRBV18
d_call: .
cdr3_aa: CASSPRGKGTDTQYF
cdr3_nt: TGTGCCAGCTCCCCTAGGGGGAAAGGCACAGATACGCAGTATTTT

j_call: TRBJ2-1
clone_size: .
v_call: TRBV7-9
d_call: TRBD2
cdr3_aa: CASSLGTSDNNEQFF
cdr3_nt: TGTGCCAGCAGCTTAGGGACTAGCGATAACAATGAGCAGTTCTTC

j_call: TRBJ2-3
clone_size: once
v_call: TRBV25-1
d_call: .
cdr3_aa: CASSDSWGGDTQYF
cdr3_nt: TGTGCCAGCAGTGACTCGTGGGGAGGAGATACGCAGTATTTT

j_call: TRBJ2-7
clone_size: once
v_call: TRBV5-1
d_call: .
cdr3_aa: CASSPGGTSYEQYF
cdr3_nt: TGCGCCAGCAGCCCTGGGGGCACCTCCTACGAGCAGTACTTC

j_call: TRBJ2-2
clone_size: .
v_call: TRBV7-3
d_call: .
cdr3_aa: CASSFPSTGELFF
cdr3_nt: TGTGCCAGCAGCTTCCCATCCACCGGGGAGCTGTTTTTT

j_call: TRBJ2-5
clone_size: .
v_call: TRBV27
d_call: .
cdr3_aa: CASSQRSRLETQYF
cdr3_nt: TGTGCCAGCAGTCAGAGATCCCGGCTGGAGACCCAGTACTTC

j_call: TRBJ2-3
clone_size: .
v_call: TRBV28
d_call: .
cdr3_aa: CASSSLPDTQYF
cdr3_nt: TGTGCCAGCAGTTCCTTACCAGATACGCAGTATTTT

j_call: TRBJ2-3
clone_size: once
v_call: TRBV19
d_call: .
cdr3_aa: CASRERARTDTQYF
cdr3_nt: TGTGCCAGCAGGGAACGGGCGCGGACAGATACGCAGTATTTT

j_call: TRBJ1-2
clone_size: .
v_call: TRBV10-3
d_call: .
cdr3_aa: CAIKLPDRDTSQDYGYTF
cdr3_nt: TGTGCCATCAAGCTCCCGGATCGGGACACCTCCCAGGACTATGGCTACACCTTC

j_call: TRBJ2-7
clone_size: .
v_call: TRBV7-9
d_call: .
cdr3_aa: CASSQKNIYEQYF
cdr3_nt: TGTGCCAGCAGTCAAAAGAACATTTACGAGCAGTACTTC

j_call: TRBJ2-7
clone_size: .
v_call: TRBV4-1
d_call: TRBD1
cdr3_aa: CASSRPGTASYEQYF
cdr3_nt: TGCGCCAGCAGCCGCCCCGGGACAGCCTCCTACGAGCAGTACTTC

j_call: TRBJ1-2
clone_size: .
v_call: TRBV29-1
d_call: .
cdr3_aa: CSVEGLKARAYGYTF
cdr3_nt: TGCAGCGTTGAGGGCCTAAAGGCTAGGGCCTATGGCTACACCTTC

j_call: TRBJ2-7
clone_size: .
v_call: TRBV5-4
d_call: TRBD1
cdr3_aa: CASRARDSSYEQYF
cdr3_nt: TGTGCCAGCAGAGCCCGGGACAGCTCCTACGAGCAGTACTTC

j_call: TRBJ2-1
clone_size: .
v_call: TRBV5-1
d_call: .
cdr3_aa: CASARAGNNEQFF
cdr3_nt: TGCGCCAGCGCCCGGGCAGGGAACAATGAGCAGTTCTTC

j_call: TRBJ2-7
clone_size: .
v_call: TRBV19
d_call: TRBD1
cdr3_aa: CASEADRESEQYF
cdr3_nt: TGTGCCAGTGAGGCGGACAGGGAGTCCGAGCAGTACTTC

j_call: TRBJ1-4
clone_size: .
v_call: TRBV4-3
d_call: .
cdr3_aa: CASSQQPRGELFF
cdr3_nt: TGCGCCAGCAGCCAACAGCCCCGGGGTGAACTGTTTTTT

j_call: TRBJ2-3
clone_size: .
v_call: TRBV5-1
d_call: .
cdr3_aa: CASRAADTQYF
cdr3_nt: TGCGCCAGCAGGGCGGCAGATACGCAGTATTTT

j_call: TRBJ2-7
clone_size: .
v_call: TRBV9
d_call: .
cdr3_aa: CASSVAVLSYEQYF
cdr3_nt: TGTGCCAGCAGCGTAGCCGTCTTATCCTACGAGCAGTACTTC

j_call: TRBJ2-1
clone_size: .
v_call: TRBV7-2
d_call: TRBD2
cdr3_aa: CAIRLAGYNEQFF
cdr3_nt: TGTGCCATCCGACTAGCGGGGTACAATGAGCAGTTCTTC

j_call: TRBJ2-3
clone_size: .
v_call: TRBV5-1
d_call: TRBD2
cdr3_aa: CASSLLAGVGDTQYF
cdr3_nt: TGCGCCAGCAGCTTACTAGCGGGAGTGGGAGATACGCAGTATTTT

j_call: TRBJ2-7
clone_size: .
v_call: TRBV28
d_call: .
cdr3_aa: CASSLSNRVYEQYF
cdr3_nt: TGTGCCAGCAGTTTATCGAACAGGGTCTACGAGCAGTACTTC

j_call: TRBJ2-1
clone_size: .
v_call: TRBV27
d_call: TRBD1
cdr3_aa: CASSFLGTGVHNEQFF
cdr3_nt: TGTGCCAGCAGTTTCCTCGGGACAGGGGTTCACAATGAGCAGTTCTTC

j_call: TRBJ2-7
clone_size: .
v_call: TRBV5-1
d_call: TRBD2
cdr3_aa: CASSLGRTSGRGYEQYF
cdr3_nt: TGCGCCAGCAGCTTGGGTCGGACTAGCGGGAGAGGGTACGAGCAGTACTTC

j_call: TRBJ2-7
clone_size: .
v_call: TRBV5-1
d_call: TRBD1
cdr3_aa: CASSLDRGQYEQYF
cdr3_nt: TGCGCCAGCAGCCTGGACAGGGGGCAATACGAGCAGTACTTC

j_call: TRBJ1-5
clone_size: .
v_call: TRBV6-1
d_call: TRBD1
cdr3_aa: CASGTGLRQPQHF
cdr3_nt: TGTGCCAGCGGGACAGGGTTGAGACAGCCCCAGCATTTT

j_call: TRBJ2-1
clone_size: .
v_call: TRBV5-1
d_call: TRBD1
cdr3_aa: CASSLEGQPYNEQFF
cdr3_nt: TGCGCCAGCAGCTTGGAGGGACAGCCCTACAATGAGCAGTTCTTC

j_call: TRBJ1-3
clone_size: .
v_call: TRBV9
d_call: .
cdr3_aa: CASSVGQISGNTIYF
cdr3_nt: TGTGCCAGCAGCGTAGGTCAGATCTCTGGAAACACCATATATTTT

j_call: TRBJ2-5
clone_size: .
v_call: TRBV18
d_call: .
cdr3_aa: CASSPSGETQYF
cdr3_nt: TGTGCCAGCTCACCATCAGGAGAGACCCAGTACTTC

j_call: TRBJ1-5
clone_size: .
v_call: TRBV19
d_call: .
cdr3_aa: CASSVQGRNQPQHF
cdr3_nt: TGTGCCAGTAGTGTTCAGGGGCGCAATCAGCCCCAGCATTTT

j_call: TRBJ2-1
clone_size: .
v_call: TRBV28
d_call: .
cdr3_aa: CASSLKRPPGVEQFF
cdr3_nt: TGTGCCAGCAGTTTAAAGAGGCCTCCCGGGGTTGAGCAGTTCTTC

j_call: TRBJ2-5
clone_size: .
v_call: TRBV6-6
d_call: TRBD2
cdr3_aa: CASSREVGVQETQYF
cdr3_nt: TGTGCCAGCAGCCGGGAGGTTGGGGTCCAAGAGACCCAGTACTTC

j_call: TRBJ2-7
clone_size: once
v_call: TRBV5-6
d_call: .
cdr3_aa: CASTSWVAVSYEQYF
cdr3_nt: TGTGCCAGTACGTCGTGGGTAGCGGTCTCCTACGAGCAGTACTTC

j_call: TRBJ2-5
clone_size: .
v_call: TRBV6-5
d_call: .
cdr3_aa: CASSAGEETQYF
cdr3_nt: TGTGCCTCTAGCGCAGGGGAAGAGACCCAGTACTTC

j_call: TRBJ2-5
clone_size: .
v_call: TRBV7-3
d_call: TRBD2
cdr3_aa: CASSPRGTSGFQETQYF
cdr3_nt: TGTGCCAGCAGCCCAAGGGGTACTAGCGGATTCCAAGAGACCCAGTACTTC

j_call: TRBJ2-1
clone_size: .
v_call: TRBV7-2
d_call: .
cdr3_aa: CASSKGREYNEQFF
cdr3_nt: TGTGCCAGCAGCAAGGGTCGGGAATACAATGAGCAGTTCTTC

j_call: TRBJ2-4
clone_size: .
v_call: TRBV7-9
d_call: TRBD1
cdr3_aa: CASSPGTGRVAKNIQYF
cdr3_nt: TGTGCCAGCAGCCCCGGGACAGGGCGGGTGGCCAAAAACATTCAGTACTTC

j_call: TRBJ1-1
clone_size: .
v_call: TRBV2
d_call: .
cdr3_aa: CASSEKYLNTEAFF
cdr3_nt: TGTGCCAGCAGTGAAAAGTATCTGAACACTGAAGCTTTCTTT

j_call: TRBJ2-7
clone_size: .
v_call: TRBV28
d_call: .
cdr3_aa: CASSSRGEQYF
cdr3_nt: TGTGCCAGCAGTAGTCGGGGCGAGCAGTACTTC

j_call: TRBJ2-3
clone_size: .
v_call: TRBV5-1
d_call: TRBD1
cdr3_aa: CASSRGGQDIHTQYF
cdr3_nt: TGCGCCAGCAGCCGAGGGGGACAGGATATTCATACGCAGTATTTT

j_call: TRBJ1-1
clone_size: .
v_call: TRBV5-4
d_call: .
cdr3_aa: CASSPGAGAPPRDTEAFF
cdr3_nt: TGTGCCAGCAGCCCTGGGGCAGGCGCACCCCCCAGGGACACTGAAGCTTTCTTT